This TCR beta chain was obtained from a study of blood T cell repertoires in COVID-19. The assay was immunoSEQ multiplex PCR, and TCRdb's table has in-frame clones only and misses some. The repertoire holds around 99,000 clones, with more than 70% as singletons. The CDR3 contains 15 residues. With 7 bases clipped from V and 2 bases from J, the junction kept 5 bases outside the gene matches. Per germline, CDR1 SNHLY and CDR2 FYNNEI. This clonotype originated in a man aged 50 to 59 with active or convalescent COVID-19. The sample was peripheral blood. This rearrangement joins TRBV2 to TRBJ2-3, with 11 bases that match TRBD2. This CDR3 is CASTRLAGFTDTQYF. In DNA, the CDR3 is TGTGCCAGCACTAGACTAGCGGGATTCACAGATACGCAGTATTTT.